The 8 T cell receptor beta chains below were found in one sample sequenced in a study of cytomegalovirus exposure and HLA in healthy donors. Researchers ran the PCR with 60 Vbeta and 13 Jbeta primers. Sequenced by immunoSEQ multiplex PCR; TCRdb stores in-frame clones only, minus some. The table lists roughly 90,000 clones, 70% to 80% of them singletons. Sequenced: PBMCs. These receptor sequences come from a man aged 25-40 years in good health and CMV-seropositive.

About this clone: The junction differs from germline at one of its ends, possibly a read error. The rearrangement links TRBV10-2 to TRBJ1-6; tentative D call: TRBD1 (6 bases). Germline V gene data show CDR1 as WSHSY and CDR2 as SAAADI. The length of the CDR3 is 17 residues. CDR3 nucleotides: TGCGCCAGCAGTGATAAACAGGGAAGAATTTACGATTCACCCCTCAACTTT. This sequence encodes CASSDKQGRIYDSPLNF.

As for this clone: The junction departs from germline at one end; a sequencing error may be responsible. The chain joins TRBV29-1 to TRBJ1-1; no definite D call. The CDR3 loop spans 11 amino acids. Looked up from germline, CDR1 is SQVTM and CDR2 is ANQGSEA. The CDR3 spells CSVEMNPEAFF. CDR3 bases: TGCAGCGTAGAGATGAACCCTGAAGCTTTCTTT.

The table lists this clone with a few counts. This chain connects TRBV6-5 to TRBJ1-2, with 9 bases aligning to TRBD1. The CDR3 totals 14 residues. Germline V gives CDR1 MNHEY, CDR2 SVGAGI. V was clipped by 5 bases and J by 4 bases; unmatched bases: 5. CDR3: CASSNRGPSYGYTF. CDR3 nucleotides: TGTGCCAGCAGTAACAGGGGGCCCAGCTATGGCTACACCTTC.

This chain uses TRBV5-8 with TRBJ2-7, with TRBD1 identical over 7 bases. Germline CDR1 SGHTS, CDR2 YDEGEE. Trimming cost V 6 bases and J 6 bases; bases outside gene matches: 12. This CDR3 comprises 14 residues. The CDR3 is CASIRQGLSSEQYF. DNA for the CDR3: TGTGCCAGCATCCGACAGGGTTTGTCTTCCGAGCAGTACTTC.

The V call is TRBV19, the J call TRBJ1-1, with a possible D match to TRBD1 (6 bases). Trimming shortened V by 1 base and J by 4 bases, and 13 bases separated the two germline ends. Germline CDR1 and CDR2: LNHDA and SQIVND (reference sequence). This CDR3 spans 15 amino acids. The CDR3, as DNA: TGTGCCAGTAGTATAGGAGGGGGAGTAGGCACTGAAGCTTTCTTT. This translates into CASSIGGGVGTEAFF.

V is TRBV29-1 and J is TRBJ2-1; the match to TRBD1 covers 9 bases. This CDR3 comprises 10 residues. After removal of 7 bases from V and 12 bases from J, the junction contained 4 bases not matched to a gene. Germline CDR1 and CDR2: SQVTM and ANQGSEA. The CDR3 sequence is CSALQGAQFF. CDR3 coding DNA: TGCAGCGCCCTACAGGGGGCGCAGTTCTTC.

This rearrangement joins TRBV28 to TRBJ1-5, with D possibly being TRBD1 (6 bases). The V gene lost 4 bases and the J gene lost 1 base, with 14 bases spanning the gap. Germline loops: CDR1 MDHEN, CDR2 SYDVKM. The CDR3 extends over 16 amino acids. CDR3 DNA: TGTGCCAGCAGTTGGGATACAGGGTCGAGCAATCAGCCCCAGCATTTT. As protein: CASSWDTGSSNQPQHF. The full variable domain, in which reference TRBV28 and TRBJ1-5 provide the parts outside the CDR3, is DVKVTQSSRYLVKRTGEKVFLECVQDMDHENMFWYRQDPGLGLRLIYFSYDVKMKEKGDIPEGYSVSREKKERFSLILESASTNQTSMYLCASSWDTGSSNQPQHFGDGTRLSIL.

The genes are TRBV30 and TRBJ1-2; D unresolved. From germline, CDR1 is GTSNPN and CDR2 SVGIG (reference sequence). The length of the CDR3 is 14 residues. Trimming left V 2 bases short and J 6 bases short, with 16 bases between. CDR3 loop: CAWSQERTLDGYTF. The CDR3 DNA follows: TGTGCCTGGAGTCAGGAGCGGACTCTGGATGGCTACACCTTC.